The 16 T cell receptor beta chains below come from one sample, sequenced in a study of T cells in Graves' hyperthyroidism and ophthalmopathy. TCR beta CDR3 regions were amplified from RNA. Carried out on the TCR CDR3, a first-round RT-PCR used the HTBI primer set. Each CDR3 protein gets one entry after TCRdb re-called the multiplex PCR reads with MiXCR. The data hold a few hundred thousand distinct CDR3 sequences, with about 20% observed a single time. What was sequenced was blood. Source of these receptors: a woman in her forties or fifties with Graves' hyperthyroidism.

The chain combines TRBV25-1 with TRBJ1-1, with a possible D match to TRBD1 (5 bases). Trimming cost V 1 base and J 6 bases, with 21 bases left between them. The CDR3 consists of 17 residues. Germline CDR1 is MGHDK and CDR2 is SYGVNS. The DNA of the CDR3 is TGTGCCAGCAGTGAATTCTACCATTCCGGGACCTACCCTGAAGCTTTCTTT. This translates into CASSEFYHSGTYPEAFF.

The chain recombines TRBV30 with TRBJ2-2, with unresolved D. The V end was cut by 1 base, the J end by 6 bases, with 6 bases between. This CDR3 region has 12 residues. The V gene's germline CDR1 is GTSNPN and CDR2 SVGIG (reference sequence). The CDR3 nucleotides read TGTGCCTGGAGTGGTGGGTCCGGGGAGCTGTTTTTT. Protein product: CAWSGGSGELFF. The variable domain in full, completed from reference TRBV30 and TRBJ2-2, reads SQTIHQWPATLVQPVGSPLSLECTVEGTSNPNLYWYRQAAGRGLQLLFYSVGIGQISSEVPQNLSASRPQDRQFILSSKKLLLSDSGFYLCAWSGGSGELFFGEGSRLTVL.

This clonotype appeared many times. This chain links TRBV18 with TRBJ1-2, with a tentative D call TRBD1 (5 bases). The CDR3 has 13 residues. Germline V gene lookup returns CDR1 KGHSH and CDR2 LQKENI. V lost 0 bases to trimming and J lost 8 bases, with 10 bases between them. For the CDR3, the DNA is TGTGCCAGCTCACCACCGGGGGATGTAGGCTACACCTTC. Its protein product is CASSPPGDVGYTF.

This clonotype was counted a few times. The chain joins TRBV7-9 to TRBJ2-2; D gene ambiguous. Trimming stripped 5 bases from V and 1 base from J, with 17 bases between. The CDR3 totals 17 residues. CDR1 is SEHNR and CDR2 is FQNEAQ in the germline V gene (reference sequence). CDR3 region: CASSVLAFERNTGELFF. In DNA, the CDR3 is TGTGCCAGCAGCGTACTGGCTTTTGAAAGGAACACCGGGGAGCTGTTTTTT.

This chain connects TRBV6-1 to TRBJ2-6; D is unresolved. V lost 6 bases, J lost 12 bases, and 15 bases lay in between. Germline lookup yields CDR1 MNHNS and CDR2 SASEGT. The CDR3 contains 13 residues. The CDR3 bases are TGTGCCAGCAGCCGCACGCGCCCACCCGTCCTGACTTTC. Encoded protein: CASSRTRPPVLTF.

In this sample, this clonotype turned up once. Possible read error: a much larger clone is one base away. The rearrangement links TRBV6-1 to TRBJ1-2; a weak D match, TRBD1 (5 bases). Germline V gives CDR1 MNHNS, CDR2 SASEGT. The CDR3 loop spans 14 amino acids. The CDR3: CVSSRRDGLTGYTF. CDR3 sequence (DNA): TGTGTCAGCAGTCGCCGGGACGGTCTAACTGGCTACACCTTC.

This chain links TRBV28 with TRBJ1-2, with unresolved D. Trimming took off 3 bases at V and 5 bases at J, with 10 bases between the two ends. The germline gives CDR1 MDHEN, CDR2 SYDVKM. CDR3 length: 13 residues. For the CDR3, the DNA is TGTGCCAGCAGTTTCAATGGCGAGTATGGCTACACCTTC. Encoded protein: CASSFNGEYGYTF.

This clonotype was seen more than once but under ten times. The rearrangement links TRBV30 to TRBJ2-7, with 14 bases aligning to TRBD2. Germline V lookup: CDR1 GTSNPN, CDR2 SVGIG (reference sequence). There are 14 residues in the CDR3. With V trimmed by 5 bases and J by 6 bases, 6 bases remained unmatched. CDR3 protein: CAWGSGLAGGEQYF. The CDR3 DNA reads TGTGCCTGGGGTTCCGGACTAGCGGGAGGCGAGCAGTACTTC.

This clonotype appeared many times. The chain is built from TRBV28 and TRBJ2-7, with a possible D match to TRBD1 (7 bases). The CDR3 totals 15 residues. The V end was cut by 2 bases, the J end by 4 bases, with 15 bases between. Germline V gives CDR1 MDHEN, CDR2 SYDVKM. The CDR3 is CASSLASGGKYEQYF. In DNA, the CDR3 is TGTGCCAGCAGTTTAGCCTCAGGGGGGAAATACGAGCAGTACTTC.

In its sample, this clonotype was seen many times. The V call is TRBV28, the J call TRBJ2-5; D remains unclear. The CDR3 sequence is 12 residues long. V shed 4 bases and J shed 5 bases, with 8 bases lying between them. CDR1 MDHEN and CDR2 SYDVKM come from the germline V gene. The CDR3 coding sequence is TGTGCCAGCAGTTCCCTGGGGGAGACCCAGTACTTC. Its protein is CASSSLGETQYF.

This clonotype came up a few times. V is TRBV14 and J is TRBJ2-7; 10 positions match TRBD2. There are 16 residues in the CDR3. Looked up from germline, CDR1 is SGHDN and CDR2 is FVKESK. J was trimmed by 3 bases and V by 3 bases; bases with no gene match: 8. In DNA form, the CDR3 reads TGTGCCAGCAGCCACGAGCGGGAGGGCCGGGACTACGAGCAGTACTTC. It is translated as CASSHEREGRDYEQYF. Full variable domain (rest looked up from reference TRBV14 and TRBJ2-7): EAGVTQFPSHSVIEKGQTVTLRCDPISGHDNLYWYRRVMGKEIKFLLHFVKESKQDESGMPNNRFLAERTGGTYSTLKVQPAELEDSGVYFCASSHEREGRDYEQYFGPGTRLTVT.

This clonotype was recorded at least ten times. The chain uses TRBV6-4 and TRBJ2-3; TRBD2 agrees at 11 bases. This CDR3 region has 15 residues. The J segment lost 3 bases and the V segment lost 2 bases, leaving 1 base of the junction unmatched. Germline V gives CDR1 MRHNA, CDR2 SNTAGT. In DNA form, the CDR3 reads TGTGCCAGCAGTGACGTAGCGGGGGGGACAGATACGCAGTATTTT. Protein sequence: CASSDVAGGTDTQYF.

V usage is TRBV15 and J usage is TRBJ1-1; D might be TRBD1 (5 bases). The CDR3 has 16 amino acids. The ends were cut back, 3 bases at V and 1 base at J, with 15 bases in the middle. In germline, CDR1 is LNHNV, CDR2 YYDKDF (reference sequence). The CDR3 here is CATSRGPDSTNTEAFF. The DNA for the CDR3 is TGTGCCACCAGCAGGGGCCCTGACAGTACGAACACTGAAGCTTTCTTT.

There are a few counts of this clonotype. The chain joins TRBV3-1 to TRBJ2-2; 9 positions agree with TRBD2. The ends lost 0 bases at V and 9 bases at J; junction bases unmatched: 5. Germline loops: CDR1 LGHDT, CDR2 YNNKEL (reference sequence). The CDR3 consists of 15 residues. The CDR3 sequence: CASSQDIAGGRELFF. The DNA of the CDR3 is TGTGCCAGCAGCCAAGATATTGCGGGGGGGCGGGAGCTGTTTTTT.

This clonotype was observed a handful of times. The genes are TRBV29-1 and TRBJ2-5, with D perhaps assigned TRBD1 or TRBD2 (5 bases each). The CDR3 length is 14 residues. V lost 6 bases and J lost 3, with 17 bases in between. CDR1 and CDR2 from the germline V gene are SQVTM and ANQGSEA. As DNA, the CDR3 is TGCAGCGTCTCCGGGACCCCTATGGAAGAGACCCAGTACTTC. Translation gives CSVSGTPMEETQYF.

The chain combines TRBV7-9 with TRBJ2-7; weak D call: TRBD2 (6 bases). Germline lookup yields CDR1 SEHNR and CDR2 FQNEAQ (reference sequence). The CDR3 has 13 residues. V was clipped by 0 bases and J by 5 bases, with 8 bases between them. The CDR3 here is CASSLAPGDEQYV. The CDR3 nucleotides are TGTGCCAGCAGCTTAGCGCCGGGAGACGAGCAGTACGTC.